This T cell receptor (beta chain) was sequenced in a study of control samples from healthy donors and cancer patients. A note on this clone: A junction boundary mismatches the germline segment, possibly from a read error.

Sequencing used immunoSEQ multiplex PCR; TCRdb keeps in-frame clones, though not all of them. The sample lists around 180,000 clones; about 86% were seen once. The CDR3 is made up of 11 amino acids. The germline V gene has CDR1 DFQATT and CDR2 SNEGSKA (reference sequence). The sequence was obtained from a woman in her thirties in good health. Sequencing used blood. This rearrangement joins TRBV20-1 to TRBJ1-2; the match to TRBD1 covers 7 bases. For the CDR3, the DNA is TGCAGTGCTCACTCGGGACAGTCGGGGCAATTC. Translated: CSAHSGQSGQF.